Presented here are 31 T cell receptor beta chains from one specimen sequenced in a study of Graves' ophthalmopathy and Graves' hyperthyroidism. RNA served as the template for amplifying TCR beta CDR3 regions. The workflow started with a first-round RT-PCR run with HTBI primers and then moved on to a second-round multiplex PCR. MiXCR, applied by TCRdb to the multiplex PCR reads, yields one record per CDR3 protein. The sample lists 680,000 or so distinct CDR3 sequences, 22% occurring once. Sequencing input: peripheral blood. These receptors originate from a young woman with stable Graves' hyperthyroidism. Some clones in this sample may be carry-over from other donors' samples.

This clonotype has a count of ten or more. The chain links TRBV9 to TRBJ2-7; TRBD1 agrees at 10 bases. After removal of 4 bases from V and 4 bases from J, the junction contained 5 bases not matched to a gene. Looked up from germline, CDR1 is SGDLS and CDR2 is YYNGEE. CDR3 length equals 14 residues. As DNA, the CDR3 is TGTGCCAGCAGCTGCCGGGACAGGGGTTACGAGCAGTACTTC. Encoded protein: CASSCRDRGYEQYF.

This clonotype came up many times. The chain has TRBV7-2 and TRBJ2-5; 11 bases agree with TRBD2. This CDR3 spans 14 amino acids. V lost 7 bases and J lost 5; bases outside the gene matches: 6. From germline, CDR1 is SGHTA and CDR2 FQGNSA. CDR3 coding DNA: TGTGCCAGCAATCTAGCGGGAGGCGGTGAGACCCAGTACTTC. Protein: CASNLAGGGETQYF.

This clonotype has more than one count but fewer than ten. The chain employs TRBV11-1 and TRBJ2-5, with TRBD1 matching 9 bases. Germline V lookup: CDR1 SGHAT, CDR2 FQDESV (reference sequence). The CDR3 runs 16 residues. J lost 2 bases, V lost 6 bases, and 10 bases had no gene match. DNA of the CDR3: TGTGCCAGCAGAAAAGATCCGGGACAGGGACAAGAGACCCAGTACTTC. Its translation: CASRKDPGQGQETQYF.

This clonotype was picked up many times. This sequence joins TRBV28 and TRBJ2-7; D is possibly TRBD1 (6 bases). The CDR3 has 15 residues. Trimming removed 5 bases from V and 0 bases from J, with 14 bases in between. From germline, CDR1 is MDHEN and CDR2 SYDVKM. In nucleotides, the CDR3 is TGTGCCAGCAGTCAGGGGACAATAGGCTCCTACGAGCAGTACTTC. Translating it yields CASSQGTIGSYEQYF.

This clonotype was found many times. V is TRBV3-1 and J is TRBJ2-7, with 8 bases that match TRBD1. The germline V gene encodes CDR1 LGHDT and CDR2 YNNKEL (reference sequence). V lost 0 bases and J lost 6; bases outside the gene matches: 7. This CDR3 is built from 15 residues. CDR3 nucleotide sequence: TGTGCCAGCAGCCAAGAGGGACAGGTTATAAGCGAGCAGTACTTC. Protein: CASSQEGQVISEQYF.

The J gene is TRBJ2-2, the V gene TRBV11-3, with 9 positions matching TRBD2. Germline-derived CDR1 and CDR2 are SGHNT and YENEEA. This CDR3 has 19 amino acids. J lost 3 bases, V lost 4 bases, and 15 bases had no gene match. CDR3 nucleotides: TGTGCCAGCAGCTCCCCCCTCCAACTAGCGGGTTGGGACACCGGGGAGCTGTTTTTT. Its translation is CASSSPLQLAGWDTGELFF.

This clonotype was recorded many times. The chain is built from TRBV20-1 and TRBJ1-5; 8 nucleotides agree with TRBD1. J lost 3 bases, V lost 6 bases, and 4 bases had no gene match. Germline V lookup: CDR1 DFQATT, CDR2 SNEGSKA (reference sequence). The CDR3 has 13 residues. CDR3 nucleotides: TGCAGTGCCCGGACAGGGAACAATCAGCCCCAGCATTTT. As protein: CSARTGNNQPQHF.

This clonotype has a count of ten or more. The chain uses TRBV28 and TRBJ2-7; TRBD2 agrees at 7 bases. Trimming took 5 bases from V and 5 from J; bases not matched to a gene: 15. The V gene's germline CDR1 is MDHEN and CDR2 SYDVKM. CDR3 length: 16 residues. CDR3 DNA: TGTGCCAGCAGTGACGCCGAAGCGGGACCCCTCAACGAGCAGTACTTC. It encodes CASSDAEAGPLNEQYF.

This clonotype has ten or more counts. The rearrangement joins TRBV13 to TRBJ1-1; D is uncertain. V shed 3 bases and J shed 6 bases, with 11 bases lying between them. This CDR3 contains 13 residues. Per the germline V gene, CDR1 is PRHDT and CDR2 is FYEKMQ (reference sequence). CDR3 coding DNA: TGTGCCAGCAGCTTGGGCCCGGGCCCTGAAGCTTTCTTT. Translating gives CASSLGPGPEAFF.

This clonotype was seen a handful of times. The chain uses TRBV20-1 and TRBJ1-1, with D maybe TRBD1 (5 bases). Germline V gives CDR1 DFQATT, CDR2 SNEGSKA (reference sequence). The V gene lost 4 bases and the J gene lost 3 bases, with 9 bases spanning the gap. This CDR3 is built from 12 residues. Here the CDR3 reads CSAKAGDTEAFF. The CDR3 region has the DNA TGCAGTGCTAAGGCGGGGGACACTGAAGCTTTCTTT.

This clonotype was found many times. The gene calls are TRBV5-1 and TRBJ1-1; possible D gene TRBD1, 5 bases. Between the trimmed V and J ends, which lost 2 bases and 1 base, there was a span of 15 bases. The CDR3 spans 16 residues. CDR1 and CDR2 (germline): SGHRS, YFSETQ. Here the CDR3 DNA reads TGCGCCAGCAGCTTTGCGGGGGTATCGGGGAACACTGAAGCTTTCTTT. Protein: CASSFAGVSGNTEAFF.

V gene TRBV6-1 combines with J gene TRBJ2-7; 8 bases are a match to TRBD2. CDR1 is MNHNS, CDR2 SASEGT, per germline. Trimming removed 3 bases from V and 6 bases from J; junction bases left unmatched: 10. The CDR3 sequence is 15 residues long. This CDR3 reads CASSDREGRSGEQYF. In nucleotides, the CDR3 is TGTGCCAGCAGTGATCGGGAGGGGAGATCCGGCGAGCAGTACTTC.

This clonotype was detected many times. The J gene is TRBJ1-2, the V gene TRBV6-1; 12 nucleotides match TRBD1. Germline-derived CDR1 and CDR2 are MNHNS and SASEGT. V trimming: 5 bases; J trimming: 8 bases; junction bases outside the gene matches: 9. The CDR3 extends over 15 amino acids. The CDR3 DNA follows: TGTGCCAGCAGTCGCCGTGGGACAGGGGGCCTAGGCTACACCTTC. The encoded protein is CASSRRGTGGLGYTF.

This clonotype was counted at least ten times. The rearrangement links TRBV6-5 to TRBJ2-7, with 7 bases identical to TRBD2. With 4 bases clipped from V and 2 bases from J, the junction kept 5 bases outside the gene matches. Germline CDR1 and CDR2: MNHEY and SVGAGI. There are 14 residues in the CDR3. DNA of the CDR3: TGTGCCAGCAGTTGGGCTAGCGGCCCCTACGAGCAGTACTTC. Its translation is CASSWASGPYEQYF.

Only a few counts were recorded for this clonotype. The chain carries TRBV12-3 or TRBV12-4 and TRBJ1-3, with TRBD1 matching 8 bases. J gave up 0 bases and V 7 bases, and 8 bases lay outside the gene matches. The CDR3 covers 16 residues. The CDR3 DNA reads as TGTGCCAGCACCCCGGGACAGGATCACTCTGGAAACACCATATATTTT. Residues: CASTPGQDHSGNTIYF.

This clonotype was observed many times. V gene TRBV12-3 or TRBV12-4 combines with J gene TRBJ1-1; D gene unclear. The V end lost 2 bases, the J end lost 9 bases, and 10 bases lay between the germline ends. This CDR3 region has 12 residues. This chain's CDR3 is CASSLYLGKAFF. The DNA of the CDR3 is TGTGCCAGCAGTTTATATCTAGGGAAAGCTTTCTTT.

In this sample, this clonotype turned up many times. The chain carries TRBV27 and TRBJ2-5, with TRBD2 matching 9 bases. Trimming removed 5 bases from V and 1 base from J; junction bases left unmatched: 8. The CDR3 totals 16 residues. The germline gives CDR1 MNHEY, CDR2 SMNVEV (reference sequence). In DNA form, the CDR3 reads TGTGCCAGCAGTCCAGAGCGGGGGGCTCTCCAAGAGACCCAGTACTTC. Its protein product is CASSPERGALQETQYF.

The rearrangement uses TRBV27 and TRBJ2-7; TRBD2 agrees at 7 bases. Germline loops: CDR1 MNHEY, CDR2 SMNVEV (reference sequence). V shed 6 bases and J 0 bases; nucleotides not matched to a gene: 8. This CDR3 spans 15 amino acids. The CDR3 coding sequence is TGTGCCAGCAGGGGGAAAAGCGGGGACTCCTACGAGCAGTACTTC. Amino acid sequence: CASRGKSGDSYEQYF.

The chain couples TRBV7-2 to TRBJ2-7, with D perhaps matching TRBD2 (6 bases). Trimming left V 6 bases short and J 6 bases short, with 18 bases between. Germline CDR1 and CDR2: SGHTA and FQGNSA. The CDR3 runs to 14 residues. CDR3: CASSYGPSVGEQYF. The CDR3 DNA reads TGTGCCAGCAGTTATGGACCTAGCGTAGGCGAGCAGTACTTC.

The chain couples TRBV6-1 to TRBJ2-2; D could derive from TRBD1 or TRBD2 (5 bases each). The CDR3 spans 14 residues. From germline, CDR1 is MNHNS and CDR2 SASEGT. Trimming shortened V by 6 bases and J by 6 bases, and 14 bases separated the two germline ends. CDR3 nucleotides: TGTGCCAGCAGCCCCTCGGGACCCCCCGGGGAGCTGTTTTTT. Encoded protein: CASSPSGPPGELFF.

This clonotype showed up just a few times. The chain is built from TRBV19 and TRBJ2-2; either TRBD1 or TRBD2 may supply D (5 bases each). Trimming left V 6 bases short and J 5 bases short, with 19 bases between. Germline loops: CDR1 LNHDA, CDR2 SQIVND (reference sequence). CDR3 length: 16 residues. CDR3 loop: CASSRDGGPPTGELFF. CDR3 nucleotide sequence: TGTGCCAGTAGCCGGGACGGCGGGCCGCCGACCGGGGAGCTGTTTTTT.

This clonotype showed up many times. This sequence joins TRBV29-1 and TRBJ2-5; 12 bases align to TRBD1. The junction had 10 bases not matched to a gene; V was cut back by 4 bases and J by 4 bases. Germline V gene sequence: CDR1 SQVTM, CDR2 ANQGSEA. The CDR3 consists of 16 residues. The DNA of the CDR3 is TGCAGCGTTGCAAGACCGGGACAGGGGGCGCGAGAGACCCAGTACTTC. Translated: CSVARPGQGARETQYF.

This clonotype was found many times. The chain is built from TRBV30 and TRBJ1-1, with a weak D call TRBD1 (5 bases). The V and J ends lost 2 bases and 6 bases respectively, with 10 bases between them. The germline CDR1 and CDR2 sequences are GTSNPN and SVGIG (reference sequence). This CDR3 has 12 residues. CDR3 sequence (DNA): TGTGCCTGGAGTCGGGACGACGCTGAAGCTTTCTTT. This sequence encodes CAWSRDDAEAFF.

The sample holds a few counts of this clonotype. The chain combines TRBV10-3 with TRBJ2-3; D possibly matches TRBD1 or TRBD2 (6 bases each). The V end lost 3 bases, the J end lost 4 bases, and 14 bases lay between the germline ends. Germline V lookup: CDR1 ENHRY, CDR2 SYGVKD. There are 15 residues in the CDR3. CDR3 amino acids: CAISETGRSPDTQYF. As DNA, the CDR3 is TGTGCCATCAGTGAAACAGGGAGGTCCCCAGATACGCAGTATTTT.

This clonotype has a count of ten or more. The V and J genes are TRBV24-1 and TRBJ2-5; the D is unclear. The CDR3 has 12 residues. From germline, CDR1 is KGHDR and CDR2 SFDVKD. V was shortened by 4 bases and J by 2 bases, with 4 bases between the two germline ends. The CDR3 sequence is CATSELQETQYF. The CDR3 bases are TGTGCCACCAGTGAGCTTCAAGAGACCCAGTACTTC.

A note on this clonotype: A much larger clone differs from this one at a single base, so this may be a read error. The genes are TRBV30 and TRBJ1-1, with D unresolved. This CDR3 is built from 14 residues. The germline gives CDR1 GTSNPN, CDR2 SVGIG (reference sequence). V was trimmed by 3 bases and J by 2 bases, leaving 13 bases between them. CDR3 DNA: TGTGCCTGGAGCACTGGTACACCAAACACTGAAGCTTTCTTT. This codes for CAWSTGTPNTEAFF.

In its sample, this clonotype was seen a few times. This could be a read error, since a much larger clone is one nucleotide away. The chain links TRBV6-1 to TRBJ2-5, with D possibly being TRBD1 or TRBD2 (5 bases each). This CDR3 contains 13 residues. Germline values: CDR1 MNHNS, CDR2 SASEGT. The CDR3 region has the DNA TGTGTCAGCAGCAGGGAGCCCCAAGAGACCCAGTACTTC. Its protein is CVSSREPQETQYF.

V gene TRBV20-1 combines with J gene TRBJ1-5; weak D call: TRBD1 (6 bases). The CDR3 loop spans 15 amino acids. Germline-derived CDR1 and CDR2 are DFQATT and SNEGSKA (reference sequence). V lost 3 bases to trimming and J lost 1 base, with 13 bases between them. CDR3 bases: TGCAGTGCTAGTTATACTCAGGGGAGCAATCAGCCCCAGCATTTT. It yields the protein CSASYTQGSNQPQHF.

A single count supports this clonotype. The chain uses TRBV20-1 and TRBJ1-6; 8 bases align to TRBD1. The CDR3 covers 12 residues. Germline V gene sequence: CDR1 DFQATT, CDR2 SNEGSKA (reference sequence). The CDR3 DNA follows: TGCAGGACTGGACAGGGTAATTCACCCCTCCACTTT. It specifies CRTGQGNSPLHF.

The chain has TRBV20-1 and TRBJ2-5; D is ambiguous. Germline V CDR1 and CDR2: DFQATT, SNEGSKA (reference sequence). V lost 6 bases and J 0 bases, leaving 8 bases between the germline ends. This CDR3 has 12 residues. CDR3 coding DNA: TGCAGTGCCACGGAGTACCAAGAGACCCAGTACTTC. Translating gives CSATEYQETQYF.

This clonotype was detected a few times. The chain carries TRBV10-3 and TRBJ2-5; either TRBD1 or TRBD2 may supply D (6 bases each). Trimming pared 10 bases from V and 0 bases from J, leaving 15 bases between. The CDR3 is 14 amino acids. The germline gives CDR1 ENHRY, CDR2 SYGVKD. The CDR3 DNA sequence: TGTGCCACCGGGGGCAGTACCCACCAAGAGACCCAGTACTTC. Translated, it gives CATGGSTHQETQYF.